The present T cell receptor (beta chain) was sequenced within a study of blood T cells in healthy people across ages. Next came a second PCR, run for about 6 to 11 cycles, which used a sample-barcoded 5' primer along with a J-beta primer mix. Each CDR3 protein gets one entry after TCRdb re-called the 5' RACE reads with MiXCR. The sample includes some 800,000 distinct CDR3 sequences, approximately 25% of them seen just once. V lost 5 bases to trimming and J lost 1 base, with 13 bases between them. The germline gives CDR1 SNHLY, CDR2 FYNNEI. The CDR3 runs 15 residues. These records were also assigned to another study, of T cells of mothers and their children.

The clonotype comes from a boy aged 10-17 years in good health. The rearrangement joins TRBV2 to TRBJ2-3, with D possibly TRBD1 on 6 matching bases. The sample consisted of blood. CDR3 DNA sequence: TGTGCCAGCAGTATCGGGACACTACGCACAGATACGCAGTATTTT. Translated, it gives CASSIGTLRTDTQYF.